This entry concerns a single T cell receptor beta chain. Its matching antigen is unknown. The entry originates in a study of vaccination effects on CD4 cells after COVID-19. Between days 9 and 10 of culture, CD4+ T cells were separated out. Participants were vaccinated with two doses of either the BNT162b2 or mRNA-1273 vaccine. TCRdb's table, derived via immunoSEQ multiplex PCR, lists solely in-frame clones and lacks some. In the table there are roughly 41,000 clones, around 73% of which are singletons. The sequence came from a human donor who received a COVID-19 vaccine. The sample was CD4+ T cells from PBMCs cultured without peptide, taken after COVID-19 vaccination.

The CDR3 nucleotides are TGTGCCAGCAGCCAGGCAGCAGCCCGCGGCCAGAATGAGCAGTTCTTC. Its translation: CASSQAAARGQNEQFF. The J gene is TRBJ2-1, the V gene TRBV3-1 (or the pseudogene TRBV3-2), with D hard to call. The length of the CDR3 is 16 residues. From germline, CDR1 is LGHDT and CDR2 YNNKEL (reference sequence). With 3 bases removed from V and 7 bases from J, the gap between germline ends came to 19 bases.